A single sample is the source of the 22 T cell receptor beta chains below, sequenced in a study of PD-1 blockade in classical Hodgkin lymphoma. Indicated time point: cycle 4 day 1 (C4D1), after less than 7 weeks of nivolumab. All patients experienced relapse after autologous stem cell transplantation, and brentuximab vedotin exposure was variable. Negative selection with magnetic separation was used to purify CD4+ T cells from thawed PBMCs. Data came from immunoSEQ multiplex PCR; TCRdb stores just in-frame clones and leaves some out. This sample has over 9,000 clones, with approximately 80% found just once. The input for sequencing was CD4+ T cells from blood, taken before the fourth cycle of nivolumab. The receptors shown here come from a human donor with classical Hodgkin lymphoma.

This clone has just a few counts. The genes are TRBV7-9 and TRBJ1-2; D not certain. Germline loops: CDR1 SEHNR, CDR2 FQNEAQ (reference sequence). This CDR3 is 14 amino acids long. The ends were cut back, 1 base at V and 4 bases at J, with 10 bases in the middle. CDR3 in DNA: TGTGCCAGCAGCTTAGTCACAGTGGGCTATGGCTACACCTTC. It yields the protein CASSLVTVGYGYTF.

The sample holds one count of this clone. This rearrangement joins TRBV13 to TRBJ2-6, with D hard to call. Germline CDR1 PRHDT, CDR2 FYEKMQ (reference sequence). Between the trimmed V and J ends, which lost 6 bases and 1 base, there was a span of 10 bases. This CDR3 is built from 15 residues. The CDR3 here is CASRRFGSGANVLTF. CDR3 sequence (DNA): TGTGCCAGCAGGCGATTTGGTTCTGGGGCCAACGTCCTGACTTTC.

This chain's CDR3 is CASSGTRDTQYF. The CDR3 region has the DNA TGTGCCAGCTCCGGGACCCGGGATACGCAGTATTTT. The chain uses TRBV19 and TRBJ2-3; either TRBD1 or TRBD2 may supply D (5 bases each). The CDR3 length is 12 residues. V lost 9 bases and J 6 bases, leaving 13 bases between the germline ends. The germline CDR1 and CDR2 sequences are LNHDA and SQIVND (reference sequence).

This clone came up once. V gene TRBV19 combines with J gene TRBJ2-3, with D possibly matching TRBD1 (5 bases). Germline lookup yields CDR1 LNHDA and CDR2 SQIVND (reference sequence). The CDR3 loop spans 15 amino acids. Between the trimmed V and J ends, which lost 4 bases and 2 bases, there was a span of 13 bases. The CDR3 loop is CASSNQGTFTDTQYF. CDR3 sequence (DNA): TGTGCCAGTAGTAATCAGGGAACCTTCACAGATACGCAGTATTTT.

This clone was seen only once. The chain combines TRBV18 with TRBJ1-2; D call uncertain. V lost 6 bases and J lost 4, with 24 bases in between. Germline V gives CDR1 KGHSH, CDR2 LQKENI. The CDR3 runs to 17 residues. The CDR3 sequence is CASSFSVQALTTYGYTF. The CDR3, as DNA: TGTGCCAGCTCGTTTTCCGTGCAGGCTCTTACCACCTATGGCTACACCTTC.

The sample holds one count of this clone. The J gene is TRBJ1-1, the V gene TRBV7-8, with D maybe TRBD1 (6 bases). This CDR3 has 13 residues. The germline V gene encodes CDR1 SGHVS and CDR2 FQNEAQ. The V and J ends lost 2 bases and 6 bases respectively, with 10 bases between them. The CDR3 spells CASSLSEGAEAFF. The CDR3 DNA sequence: TGTGCCAGCAGCTTATCTGAGGGGGCTGAAGCTTTCTTT. Full variable domain (missing parts from reference TRBV7-8 and TRBJ1-1): GAGVSQSPRYKVAKRGQDVALRCDPISGHVSLFWYQQALGQGPEFLTYFQNEAQLDKSGLPSDRFFAERPEGSVSTLKIQRTQQEDSAVYLCASSLSEGAEAFFGQGTRLTVV.

The sample holds a few counts of this clone. The chain combines TRBV27 with TRBJ1-2, with D unresolved. Germline V lookup: CDR1 MNHEY, CDR2 SMNVEV (reference sequence). This CDR3 comprises 13 residues. V dropped 2 bases and J dropped 4 bases, with 8 bases sitting between them. The CDR3 here is CASSLSRFYGYTF. CDR3 in DNA: TGTGCCAGCAGTTTAAGTCGTTTCTATGGCTACACCTTC.

The rearrangement joins TRBV6-6 to TRBJ1-2; the match to TRBD1 covers 8 bases. The CDR3 is 16 residues long. The germline V gene encodes CDR1 MNHNY and CDR2 SVGAGI (reference sequence). J gave up 6 bases and V 0 bases, and 9 bases lay outside the gene matches. The DNA of the CDR3 is TGTGCCAGCAGTTACTCACCTACAGGGGGGGGAAATGGCTACACCTTC. It codes for CASSYSPTGGGNGYTF.

The chain recombines TRBV2 with TRBJ1-1; 8 bases are shared with TRBD1. The CDR3 consists of 14 residues. Per germline, CDR1 SNHLY and CDR2 FYNNEI. Trimming at V came to 2 bases and at J to 5 bases, leaving 4 bases not matched to a gene. The CDR3: CASSERTGRTEAFF. Here the CDR3 DNA reads TGTGCCAGCAGTGAAAGGACAGGGAGGACTGAAGCTTTCTTT.

This clone was observed once. The chain recombines TRBV11-3 with TRBJ2-3; D is unresolved. The CDR3 has 14 residues. Germline V gives CDR1 SGHNT, CDR2 YENEEA. Trimming removed 0 bases at V and 0 bases at J, with 4 bases between. For the CDR3, the DNA is TGTGCCAGCAGCTTAGATCTAAGCACAGATACGCAGTATTTT. Protein product: CASSLDLSTDTQYF.

The chain uses TRBV7-2 and TRBJ2-7; unclear D gene. Trimming left V 1 base short and J 4 bases short, with 5 bases between. CDR3 length: 12 amino acids. Germline CDR1 reads SGHTA; CDR2 reads FQGNSA. CDR3 DNA: TGTGCCAGCAGCTTAGGCCGGTACGAGCAGTACTTC. Translation gives CASSLGRYEQYF.

The chain carries TRBV29-1 and TRBJ2-7; no definite D call. This CDR3 spans 13 amino acids. Germline lookup yields CDR1 SQVTM and CDR2 ANQGSEA. With 4 bases removed from V and 0 bases from J, the gap between germline ends came to 10 bases. CDR3 loop: CSVGSVLSYEQYF. The CDR3 DNA reads as TGCAGCGTTGGGTCCGTCCTCTCCTACGAGCAGTACTTC.

The CDR3 coding sequence is TGTGCCTGGAGTGTGGACAGGGATTCACCCCTCCACTTT. It encodes CAWSVDRDSPLHF. The chain combines TRBV30 with TRBJ1-6; 8 positions match TRBD1. V gave up 0 bases and J gave up 8 bases; unmatched junction bases: 0. The CDR3 has 13 amino acids. The germline gives CDR1 GTSNPN, CDR2 SVGIG (reference sequence).

The CDR3 loop is CASSQEPRGEQYF. The CDR3 nucleotides read TGTGCCAGCAGCCAAGAACCCCGGGGCGAGCAGTACTTC. The chain joins TRBV4-2 to TRBJ2-7; D might be TRBD2 (5 bases). Germline CDR1 reads LGHNA; CDR2 reads YNFKEQ. Trimming took 0 bases from V and 6 from J, leaving 9 bases between them. CDR3 length: 13 residues.

This clone occurred once. The same CDR3 can be traced to other DNA sequences in this sample. The J gene is TRBJ2-1, the V gene TRBV7-2; D could derive from TRBD1 or TRBD2 (6 bases each). The CDR3 spans 16 residues. CDR1 SGHTA and CDR2 FQGNSA come from the germline V gene. V shed 5 bases and J shed 4 bases, with 18 bases lying between them. Written as DNA, the CDR3 is TGTGCCAGCAGCCCCGGTCTGGGGGGCCTATACAATGAGCAGTTCTTC. Its translation is CASSPGLGGLYNEQFF.

The chain carries TRBV7-3 and TRBJ2-3, with D maybe TRBD2 (6 bases). The CDR3 sequence is 14 residues long. V gave up 5 bases and J gave up 0 bases, with 9 bases separating them. The germline gives CDR1 SGHTA, CDR2 FQGTGA. CDR3 region: CASSRLASTDTQYF. CDR3 bases: TGTGCCAGCAGCCGCCTAGCGAGCACAGATACGCAGTATTTT.

The chain employs TRBV5-1 and TRBJ1-2; weak D call: TRBD1 (5 bases). CDR1 and CDR2 from the germline V gene are SGHRS and YFSETQ. The CDR3 is made up of 13 amino acids. Trimming pared 0 bases from V and 4 bases from J, leaving 7 bases between. CDR3 residues: CASSLGQFYGYTF. In DNA form, the CDR3 reads TGCGCCAGCAGCTTGGGACAGTTCTATGGCTACACCTTC.

The chain uses TRBV7-2 and TRBJ1-2, with TRBD1 identical over 9 bases. CDR1 and CDR2 from the germline V gene are SGHTA and FQGNSA. The V gene end was trimmed by 5 bases and the J gene end by 8 bases; junction bases not matched to a gene: 12. The CDR3 has 15 amino acids. The CDR3: CASSRWDRDFWGYTF. In DNA, the CDR3 is TGTGCCAGCAGCCGATGGGACAGGGATTTTTGGGGCTACACCTTC. The whole variable domain, filled in from reference TRBV7-2 and TRBJ1-2, reads GAGVSQSPSNKVTEKGKDVELRCDPISGHTALYWYRQSLGQGLEFLIYFQGNSAPDKSGLPSDRFSAERTGGSVSTLTIQRTQQEDSAVYLCASSRWDRDFWGYTFGSGTRLTVV.

The chain uses TRBV5-4 and TRBJ2-2, with D tentatively TRBD1 (6 bases). This CDR3 region has 15 residues. Germline V gene lookup returns CDR1 SGHNT and CDR2 YYREEE (reference sequence). Trimming pared 1 base from V and 1 base from J, leaving 8 bases between. Here the CDR3 DNA reads TGTGCCAGCAGCTTGACAGGGTGGAACACCGGGGAGCTGTTTTTT. Its protein product is CASSLTGWNTGELFF.

The rearrangement joins TRBV2 to TRBJ1-4; weak D call: TRBD1 (5 bases). CDR3 length: 13 residues. Trimming left V 3 bases short and J 6 bases short, with 8 bases between. In germline, CDR1 is SNHLY, CDR2 FYNNEI. CDR3 amino acids: CASSDRAYEKLFF. CDR3 DNA: TGTGCCAGCAGTGACAGGGCTTATGAAAAACTGTTTTTT.

The gene calls are TRBV9 and TRBJ2-5; 14 bases agree with TRBD2. Germline V gives CDR1 SGDLS, CDR2 YYNGEE. The CDR3 runs 16 residues. V lost 3 bases to trimming and J lost 2 bases; unmatched junction nucleotides: 3. DNA of the CDR3: TGTGCCAGCAGCGATGGGACTAGCGGGGGACAAGAGACCCAGTACTTC. As protein: CASSDGTSGGQETQYF.

CDR3 coding DNA: TGTGCCAGCAGCTTAGGGGTATTCGCGCAGTTCTTC. Encoded protein: CASSLGVFAQFF. This rearrangement joins TRBV7-9 to TRBJ2-1; D is ambiguous. V lost 1 base and J 12 bases, leaving 10 bases between the germline ends. Germline lookup yields CDR1 SEHNR and CDR2 FQNEAQ (reference sequence). The CDR3 totals 12 residues. Drawing the rest from reference TRBV7-9 and TRBJ2-1, the complete variable domain is DTGVSQNPRHKITKRGQNVTFRCDPISEHNRLYWYRQTLGQGPEFLTYFQNEAQLEKSRLLSDRFSAERPKGSFSTLEIQRTEQGDSAMYLCASSLGVFAQFFGPGTRLTVL.